Given below is one T cell receptor beta chain in context. Data came from immunoSEQ multiplex PCR; TCRdb stores just in-frame clones and leaves some out. Counted here are 100,000 to 150,000 clones, around 87% occurring once; the ten biggest clones make up 2.5% to 3.5%. This specimen comes from a study of control samples from healthy donors and cancer patients. Trimming left V 6 bases short and J 3 bases short, with 21 bases between. The CDR3 is made up of 16 amino acids. Germline lookup yields CDR1 LNHDA and CDR2 SQIVND (reference sequence). The rearrangement joins TRBV19 to TRBJ2-7, with a weak D call TRBD1 (5 bases). This sequence was found in a man between 60 and 70 years old in good health. Material: blood. The CDR3 DNA reads as TGTGCCAGTAGAAAAAACCAGGGTGGGCCTTTCTACGAGCAGTACTTC. Amino acid sequence: CASRKNQGGPFYEQYF.